The source of this T cell receptor beta chain is a study of radiotherapy plus CTLA-4 blockade in lung cancer. Overall study: In approximately 17% of patients, objective responses were seen; 31% had disease control. General study points: Expansion of tumor-derived TCR clones was observed in blood after radiotherapy plus ipilimumab. With interferon-beta, early dynamics of blood T cell clones were reported to best predict response.

The germline V gene has CDR1 SGHDT and CDR2 YYEEEE. Trimming removed 4 bases from V and 6 bases from J, with 14 bases in between. The length of the CDR3 is 14 residues. Repertoires were generated with immunoSEQ multiplex PCR, while TCRdb's copy carries only in-frame clones and drops some. The table shows around 100,000 clones, with 81% occurring only once. This clone was picked up one time. Antigen specificity is unknown. The study gave focal radiation plus ipilimumab CTLA-4 blockade to patients with chemo-refractory metastatic non-small-cell lung cancer. The clonotype originates from a human donor with non-small cell lung cancer that progressed on radiotherapy plus ipilimumab. Some clones in this sample may be carry-over from other donors' samples. The V and J genes are TRBV5-6 and TRBJ2-1; tentative D call: TRBD1 (6 bases). The sequencing used peripheral blood, collected from a patient treated with radiotherapy plus ipilimumab. The CDR3: CASSRTGIPNEQFF. CDR3 DNA: TGTGCCAGCAGCCGAACAGGGATTCCCAATGAGCAGTTCTTC.